This T cell receptor beta chain was captured in a study of T cell responses to AZD1222 COVID-19 vaccine. Whole-study results and caveats: Repertoires were obtained solely post-peak T cell response.

Regarding this clone: The antigen remains unidentified.

This table comes from immunoSEQ multiplex PCR, and its TCRdb copy is limited to in-frame clones, with some not included. The sample lists just over 150,000 clones; about nine tenths were seen once. The CDR3 is 15 amino acids. Germline V gene data show CDR1 as LGHNT and CDR2 as FRNRAP. V was shortened by 4 bases and J by 2 bases, with 9 bases between the two germline ends. J is TRBJ2-6 and V is TRBV12-5; D ambiguous. This material consisted of peripheral blood, taken on day 0 of AZD1222 vaccination. The TCR sequence derives from an adult in good health. In DNA, the CDR3 is TGTGCTAGTGGTTACGGAGAAGCTGGGGCCAACGTCCTGACTTTC. Residues: CASGYGEAGANVLTF.